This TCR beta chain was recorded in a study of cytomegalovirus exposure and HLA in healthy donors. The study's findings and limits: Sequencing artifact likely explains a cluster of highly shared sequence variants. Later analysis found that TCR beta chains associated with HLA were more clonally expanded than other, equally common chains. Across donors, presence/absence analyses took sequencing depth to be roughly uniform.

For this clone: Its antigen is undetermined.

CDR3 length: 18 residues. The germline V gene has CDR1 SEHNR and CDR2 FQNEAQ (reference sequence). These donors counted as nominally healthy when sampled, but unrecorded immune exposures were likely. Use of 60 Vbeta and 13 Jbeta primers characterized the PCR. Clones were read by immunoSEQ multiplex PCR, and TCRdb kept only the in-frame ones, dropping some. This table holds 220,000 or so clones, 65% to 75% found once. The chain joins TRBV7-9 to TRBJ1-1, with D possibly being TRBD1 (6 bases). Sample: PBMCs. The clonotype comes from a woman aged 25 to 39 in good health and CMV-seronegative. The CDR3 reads CSISTPIGGAQVDTEAFF. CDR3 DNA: TGTTCCATCAGCACCCCGATTGGGGGGGCTCAAGTAGACACTGAAGCTTTCTTT.